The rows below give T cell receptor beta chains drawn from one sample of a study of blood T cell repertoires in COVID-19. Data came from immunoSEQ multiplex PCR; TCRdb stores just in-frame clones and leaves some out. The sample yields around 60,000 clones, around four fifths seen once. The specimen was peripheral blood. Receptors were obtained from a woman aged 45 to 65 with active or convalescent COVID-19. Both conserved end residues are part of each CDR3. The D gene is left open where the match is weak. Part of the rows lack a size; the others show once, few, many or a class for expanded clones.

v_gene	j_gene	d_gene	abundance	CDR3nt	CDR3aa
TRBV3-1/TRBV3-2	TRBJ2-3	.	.	TGTGCCAGCAGCCGGACGGTACCGACTACTTTTCCTAGCACAGATACGCAGTATTTT	CASSRTVPTTFPSTDTQYF
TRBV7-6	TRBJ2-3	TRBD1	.	TGTGCCAGCAGCTTAGCCCCCAGACAGGGCGGAACGCAGTATTTT	CASSLAPRQGGTQYF
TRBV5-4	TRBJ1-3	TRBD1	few	TGTGCCAGCCAGGGGGCTGGAAACACCATATATTTT	CASQGAGNTIYF
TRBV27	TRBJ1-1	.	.	TGTGCCAGCAGTTCGTGGGCCTCCGGCCTTGAAGCTTTCTTT	CASSSWASGLEAFF
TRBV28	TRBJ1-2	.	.	TGTGCCAGCAGATTCAGGGGATTCTATGGCTACACCTTC	CASRFRGFYGYTF
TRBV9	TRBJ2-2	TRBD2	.	TGTGCCAGCAGCGCGGGACTAGCGGGAGGCTACACCGGGGAGCTGTTTTTT	CASSAGLAGGYTGELFF
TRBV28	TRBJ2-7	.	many	TGTGCCAGCATCCCTGGAGGGCCTTACTACGAGCAGTACTTC	CASIPGGPYYEQYF
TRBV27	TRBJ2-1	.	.	TGTGCCAGCAGTTTAAAATTAGGCGGGTATGAGCAGTTCTTC	CASSLKLGGYEQFF
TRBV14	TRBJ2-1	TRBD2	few	TGTGCCAGCAGCCAAGATCGAACTTTTAGCGGGAGGGGATACAATGAGCAGTTCTTC	CASSQDRTFSGRGYNEQFF
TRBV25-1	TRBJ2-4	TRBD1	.	TGTGCCAGCAGTGAACCCCAGGGGGAACTAGCCAAAAACATTCAGTACTTC	CASSEPQGELAKNIQYF
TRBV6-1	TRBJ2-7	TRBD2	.	TGTGCCAGCAGTGCGGTTTCGTGGGGAGGGGCAACCTACGAGCAGTACTTC	CASSAVSWGGATYEQYF
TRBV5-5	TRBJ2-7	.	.	TGTGCCAGCAGCTTGGAACCTGAGGCCCTCTACGAGCAGTACTTC	CASSLEPEALYEQYF
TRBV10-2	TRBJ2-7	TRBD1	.	TGCGCCAGCAGGGGGACAGGGGGCGAGCAGTACTTC	CASRGTGGEQYF
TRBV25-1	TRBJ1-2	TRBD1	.	TGTGCCAGCAGTGATTCCCCCGGGACAGGGGATGGCTACACCTTC	CASSDSPGTGDGYTF
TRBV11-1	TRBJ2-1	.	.	TGTGCCAGCAGCCTCTCGAGGGCGGGCTACAATGAGCAGTTCTTC	CASSLSRAGYNEQFF
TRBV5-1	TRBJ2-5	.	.	TGCGCCAGCAGCCCGTGGTTGGGGCCAGGAGAGACCCAGTACTTC	CASSPWLGPGETQYF
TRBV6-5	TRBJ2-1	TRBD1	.	TGTGCCAGCAGTTACCTTGGGACAGACAATGAGCAGTTCTTC	CASSYLGTDNEQFF
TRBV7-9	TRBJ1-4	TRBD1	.	TGTGCCAGCAGCCCCCGGGACAGGGGCGGTGAAAAACTGTTTTTT	CASSPRDRGGEKLFF
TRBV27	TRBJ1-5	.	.	TGTGCCAACGCACGCAGAAACAATCAGCCCCAGCATTTT	CANARRNNQPQHF
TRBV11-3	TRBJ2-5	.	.	TGTGCCAGCAGCAAGACAAGCCAAGAGACCCAGTACTTC	CASSKTSQETQYF
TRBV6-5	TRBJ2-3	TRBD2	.	TGTGCCAGCAGATCAACTAGCGGGAGACCAGATACGCAGTATTTT	CASRSTSGRPDTQYF
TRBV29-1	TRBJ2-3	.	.	TGCAGCGTTGTTGCAACTAGCACAGATACGCAGTATTTT	CSVVATSTDTQYF
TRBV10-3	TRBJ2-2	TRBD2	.	TGTGCCTCCGGGACTAGCGGGAGGCTAGGGGAGCTGTTTTTT	CASGTSGRLGELFF
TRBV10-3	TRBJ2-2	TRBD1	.	TGTGCCATCAGTGGACAGGGGGCACCCACCGGGGAGCTGTTTTTT	CAISGQGAPTGELFF
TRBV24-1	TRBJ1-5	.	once	TGTGCCACCAGTAGGGGAATACATTTT	CATSRGIHF
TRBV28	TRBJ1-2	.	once	TGTGCCGGAGATCCGAGGGGCTACACCTTC	CAGDPRGYTF
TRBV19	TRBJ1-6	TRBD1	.	TGTGCCAGTAAACGGACAGGTTGGAATTCACCCCTCCACTTT	CASKRTGWNSPLHF
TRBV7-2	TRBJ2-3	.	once	TGTGCCAGCAGCAGAGAGGGTTGGGCAGATACGCAGTATTTT	CASSREGWADTQYF
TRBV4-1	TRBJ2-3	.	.	TGCGCCAGCAGCCTTCGGGCAGGGACAGATACGCAGTATTTT	CASSLRAGTDTQYF
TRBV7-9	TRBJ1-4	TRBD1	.	TGTGCCAGCAGCCCGGGCGGGACAGGGGTTGCAACTAATGAAAAACTGTTTTTT	CASSPGGTGVATNEKLFF
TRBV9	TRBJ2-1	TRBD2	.	TGTGCCAGCAGCGTAGAGCGGGAGCTTTTGAATGAGCAGTTCTTC	CASSVERELLNEQFF
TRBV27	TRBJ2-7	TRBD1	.	TGTGCCAGCAGTTGGGACGGACAGGGGAGTGAGCAGTACTTC	CASSWDGQGSEQYF
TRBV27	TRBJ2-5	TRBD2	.	TGTGCCAGCGGGGGGGGGTCCCTCCAAGAGACCCAGTACTTC	CASGGGSLQETQYF
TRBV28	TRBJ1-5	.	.	TGTGCCACCGGAGGAAATCAGCCCCAGCATTTT	CATGGNQPQHF
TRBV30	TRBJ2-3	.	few	TGTGCCTGGGGCCGACTTTGGGATACGCAGTATTTT	CAWGRLWDTQYF
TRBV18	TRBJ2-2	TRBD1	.	TGTGCCAGCTCACCAAAGACAGGGGGAGGCACCGGGGAGCTGTTTTTT	CASSPKTGGGTGELFF
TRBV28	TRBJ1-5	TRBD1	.	TGTGCCAGCAGTGGGACAGGGTCAAGCAATCAGCCCCAGCATTTT	CASSGTGSSNQPQHF
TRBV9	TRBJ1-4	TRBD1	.	TGTGCCAGCAGCGTCGCCGGGACAGGTGCAACTAATGAAAAACTGTTTTTT	CASSVAGTGATNEKLFF
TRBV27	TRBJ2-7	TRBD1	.	TGTGCCAGCACTCCCCGGGTGACAGGGTTCGACGAGCAGTACTTC	CASTPRVTGFDEQYF
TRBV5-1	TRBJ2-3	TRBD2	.	TGCGCCAGCAGCCTTAGACTAGCGGGAATCCCAGATACGCAGTATTTT	CASSLRLAGIPDTQYF
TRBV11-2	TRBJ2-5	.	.	TGTGCCAGCAGCTTCCAGGGACTCGAGACCCAGTACTTC	CASSFQGLETQYF
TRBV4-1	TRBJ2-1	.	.	TGCGCCAGCAGCCAATCCCTAGCGTACGACTACAATGAGCAGTTCTTC	CASSQSLAYDYNEQFF
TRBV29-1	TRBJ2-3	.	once	TGCAGCGTTGCTTACAGAAGCACAGATACGCAGTATTTT	CSVAYRSTDTQYF
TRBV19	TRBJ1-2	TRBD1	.	TGTGCCAGTAGCCTACTTACCCAGGGGGACTATGGCTACACCTTC	CASSLLTQGDYGYTF
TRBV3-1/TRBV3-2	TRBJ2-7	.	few	TGTGCCAGCAGCCAAATCGCCGGGTTGGACGAGCAGTACTTC	CASSQIAGLDEQYF
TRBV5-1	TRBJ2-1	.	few	TGCGCCAGCAGTAAGGGGTGGAACAATGAGCAGTTCTTC	CASSKGWNNEQFF
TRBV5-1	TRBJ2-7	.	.	TGCGCCAGCAGCTTGTCCCCGGGACTCACTGGTATCCACGAGCAGTACTTC	CASSLSPGLTGIHEQYF
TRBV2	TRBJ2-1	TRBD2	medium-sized	TGTGCCAGCAAAAGCCTTTCCGGGACTACCTACAATGAGCAGTTCTTC	CASKSLSGTTYNEQFF
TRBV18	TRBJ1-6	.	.	TGTGCCAGCTCACTCCAAGGCCGGGGGGGGAATAATTCACCCCTCCACTTT	CASSLQGRGGNNSPLHF
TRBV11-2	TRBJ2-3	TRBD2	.	TGTGCCAGCAGCTTAGTTTGGCTAGCGGGAAGAGATACGCAGTATTTT	CASSLVWLAGRDTQYF
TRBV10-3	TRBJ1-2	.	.	TGTGCCAGCAAGTCGGCGCAGGGCTATGGCTACACCTTC	CASKSAQGYGYTF
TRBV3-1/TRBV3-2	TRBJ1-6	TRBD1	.	TGTGCCTCCTCGGACAGGGGCGACTCACCCCTCCACTTT	CASSDRGDSPLHF
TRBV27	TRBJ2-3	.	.	TGTGCCAGCAGTCCACGACTAAACCCCGGCCATACGCAGTATTTT	CASSPRLNPGHTQYF
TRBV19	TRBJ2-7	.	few	TGTGCCAGTCGGGGATATGGCGAGCAGTACTTC	CASRGYGEQYF
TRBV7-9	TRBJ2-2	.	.	TGTGCCAGCAGCCCCCTCGCCGGGGAGCTGTTTTTT	CASSPLAGELFF
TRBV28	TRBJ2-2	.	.	TGTGCCAGCAGTTTCGGAGCGGGCACACACACCGGGGAGCTGTTTTTT	CASSFGAGTHTGELFF